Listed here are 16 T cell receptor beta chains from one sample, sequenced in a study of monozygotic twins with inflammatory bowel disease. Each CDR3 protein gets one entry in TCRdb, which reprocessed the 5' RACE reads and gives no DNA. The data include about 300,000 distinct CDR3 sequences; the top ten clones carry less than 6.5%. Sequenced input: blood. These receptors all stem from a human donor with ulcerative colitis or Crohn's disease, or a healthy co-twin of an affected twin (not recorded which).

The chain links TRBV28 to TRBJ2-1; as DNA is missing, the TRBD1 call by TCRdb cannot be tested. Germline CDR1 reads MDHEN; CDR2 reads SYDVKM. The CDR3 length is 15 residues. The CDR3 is CASSLHRQGYNEQFF.

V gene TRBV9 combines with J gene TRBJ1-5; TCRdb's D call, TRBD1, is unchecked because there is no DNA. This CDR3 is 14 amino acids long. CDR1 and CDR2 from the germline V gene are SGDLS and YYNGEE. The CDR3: CASSVDGGTQPQHF.

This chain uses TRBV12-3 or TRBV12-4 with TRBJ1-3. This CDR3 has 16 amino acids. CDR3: CASSLETPLSGNTIYF.

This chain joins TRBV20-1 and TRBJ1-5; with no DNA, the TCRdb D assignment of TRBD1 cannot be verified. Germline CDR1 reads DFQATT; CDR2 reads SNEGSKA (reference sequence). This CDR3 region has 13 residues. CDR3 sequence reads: CSASEDRYQPQHF.

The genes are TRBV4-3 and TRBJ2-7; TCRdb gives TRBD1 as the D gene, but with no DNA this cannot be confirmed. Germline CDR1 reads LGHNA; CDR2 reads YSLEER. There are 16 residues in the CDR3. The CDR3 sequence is CASSQVEGTNPYEQYF.

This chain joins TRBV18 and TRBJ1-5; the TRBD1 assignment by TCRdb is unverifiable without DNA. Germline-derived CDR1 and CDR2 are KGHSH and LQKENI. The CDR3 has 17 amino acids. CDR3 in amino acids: CASSPFPGQRGNQPQHF.

The CDR3 spells CSAEGLDYTDTQYF. The chain joins TRBV29-1 to TRBJ2-3; TCRdb designates TRBD2, a call that cannot be tested without DNA. CDR1 is SQVTM and CDR2 is ANQGSEA in the germline V gene. This CDR3 region has 14 residues.

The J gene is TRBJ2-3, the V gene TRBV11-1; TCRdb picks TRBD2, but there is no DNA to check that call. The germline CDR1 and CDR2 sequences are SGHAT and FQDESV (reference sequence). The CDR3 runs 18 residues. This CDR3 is CASSSPRGYGFPTDTQYF. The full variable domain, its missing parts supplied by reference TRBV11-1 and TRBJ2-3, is EAEVAQSPRYKITEKSQAVAFWCDPISGHATLYWYRQILGQGPELLVQFQDESVVDDSQLPKDRFSAERLKGVDSTLKIQPAELGDSAMYLCASSSPRGYGFPTDTQYFGPGTRLTVL.

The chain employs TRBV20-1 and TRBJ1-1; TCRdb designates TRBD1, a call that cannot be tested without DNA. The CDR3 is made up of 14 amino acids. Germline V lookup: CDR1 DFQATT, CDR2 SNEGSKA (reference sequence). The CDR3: CSARETGLNTEAFF.

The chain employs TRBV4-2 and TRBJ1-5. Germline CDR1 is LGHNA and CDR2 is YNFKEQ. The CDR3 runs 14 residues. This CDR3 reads CASSQDRGSQPQHF.

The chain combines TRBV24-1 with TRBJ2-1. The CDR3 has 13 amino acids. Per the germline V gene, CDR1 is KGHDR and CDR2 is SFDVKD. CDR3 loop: CATSGAQNNEQFF.

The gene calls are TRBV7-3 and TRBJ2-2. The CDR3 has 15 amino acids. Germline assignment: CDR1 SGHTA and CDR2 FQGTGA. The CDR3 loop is CASSLGDRSTGELFF.

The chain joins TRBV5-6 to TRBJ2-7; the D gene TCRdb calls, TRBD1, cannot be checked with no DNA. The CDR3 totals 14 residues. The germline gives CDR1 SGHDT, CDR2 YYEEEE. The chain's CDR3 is CASSLWDRVYEQYF.

This CDR3 is CASNQGEIQYF. The chain carries TRBV2 and TRBJ2-4; TCRdb lists TRBD1, though no DNA is available to test this call. Germline-derived CDR1 and CDR2 are SNHLY and FYNNEI. The CDR3 contains 11 residues.

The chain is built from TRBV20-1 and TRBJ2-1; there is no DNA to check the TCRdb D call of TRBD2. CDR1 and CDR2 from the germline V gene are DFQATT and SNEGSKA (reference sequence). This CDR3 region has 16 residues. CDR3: CSAPLPSGRTYNEQFF.

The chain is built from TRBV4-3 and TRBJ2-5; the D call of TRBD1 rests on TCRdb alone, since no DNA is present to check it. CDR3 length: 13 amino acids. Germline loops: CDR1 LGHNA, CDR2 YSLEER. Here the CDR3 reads CASSRGQGETQYF.